The 8 T cell receptor beta chains below come from one sample, sequenced in a study of beta chain features in type 1 diabetes. The study reverse transcribed the entire isolated RNA, so it sequenced expressed TCRB transcripts. TCRdb's copy holds only in-frame clones and misses some; the assay was immunoSEQ multiplex PCR. The table lists a few hundred thousand clones, around 28% of them singletons. The sample was naive CD4+ T cells from blood. The receptors come from a man aged 18 to 30 in good health.

This rearrangement joins TRBV28 to TRBJ2-6; D may be TRBD1 (5 bases). Trimming left V 5 bases short and J 4 bases short, with 12 bases between. Germline assignment: CDR1 MDHEN and CDR2 SYDVKM. CDR3 length: 15 amino acids. CDR3 sequence (DNA): TGTGCCAGCAGTCCGACAGACCCCGGGGCCAACGTCCTGACTTTC. Protein sequence: CASSPTDPGANVLTF.

V is TRBV4-1 and J is TRBJ2-1; D not certain. Trimming removed 3 bases at V and 5 bases at J, with 17 bases between. Germline V lookup: CDR1 MGHRA, CDR2 YSYEKL. CDR3 size: 16 residues. The DNA of the CDR3 is TGCGCCAGCAGCCAGGCTCCGACGAAAACTCACAATGAGCAGTTCTTC. Amino acid sequence: CASSQAPTKTHNEQFF.

The chain employs TRBV4-2 and TRBJ2-3; perhaps TRBD1 as D (5 bases). Germline lookup yields CDR1 LGHNA and CDR2 YNFKEQ. V was trimmed by 4 bases and J by 1 base, leaving 12 bases between them. This CDR3 has 15 residues. Here the CDR3 reads CASSPRVPGTDTQYF. The CDR3 region has the DNA TGTGCCAGCAGCCCCAGGGTCCCGGGCACAGATACGCAGTATTTT.

A few counts support this clone. This rearrangement joins TRBV18 to TRBJ1-2; D possibly corresponds to TRBD1 (6 bases). This CDR3 contains 14 residues. Germline values: CDR1 KGHSH, CDR2 LQKENI. V was cut by 3 bases and J by 8 bases, with 16 bases left in between. CDR3 protein: CASSPLAGEDGYTF. The CDR3 nucleotides are TGTGCCAGCTCACCTCTTGCAGGGGAGGACGGCTACACCTTC.

The J gene is TRBJ2-3, the V gene TRBV20-1; D is unclear. CDR3 size: 11 residues. The V end lost 4 bases, the J end lost 3 bases, and 5 bases lay between the germline ends. The germline V gene has CDR1 DFQATT and CDR2 SNEGSKA (reference sequence). The CDR3 protein is CSATVTDTQYF. The CDR3 DNA sequence: TGCAGTGCTACGGTAACAGATACGCAGTATTTT.

This clone was detected only a few times. The genes are TRBV7-9 and TRBJ2-1; 7 bases line up with TRBD2. CDR3 length: 13 residues. V was clipped by 11 bases and J by 0 bases; unmatched bases: 4. Germline V gene sequence: CDR1 SEHNR, CDR2 FQNEAQ (reference sequence). Written as DNA, the CDR3 is TGTGCCCCCGCTAGCGGCTCCTACAATGAGCAGTTCTTC. Protein: CAPASGSYNEQFF.

J is TRBJ2-7 and V is TRBV4-1; D gene unclear. V lost 1 base and J lost 0, with 16 bases in between. Germline V gene data show CDR1 as MGHRA and CDR2 as YSYEKL. The CDR3 length is 17 residues. CDR3: CASSQVLVGGASYEQYF. In DNA, the CDR3 is TGCGCCAGCAGCCAAGTCTTGGTGGGCGGAGCCTCCTACGAGCAGTACTTC.

The chain recombines TRBV29-1 with TRBJ2-3, with TRBD2 as a possible D gene (5 bases). The length of the CDR3 is 11 residues. Trimming stripped 2 bases from V and 6 bases from J, with 6 bases between. The germline CDR1 and CDR2 sequences are SQVTM and ANQGSEA. The CDR3, as DNA: TGCAGCGTTGAACCGGGGGATACGCAGTATTTT. This translates into CSVEPGDTQYF.